This T cell receptor beta chain was recovered during a study of shared clonotypes between healthy human individuals. Study conclusions and caveats: Compared with memory subsets, naive subsets generally had larger estimated richness.

This clone has more than one count but fewer than ten. Its cognate antigen is unknown. Original methodology: For the immunoSEQ data, sequences were junction-only without quality scores, so filtering differed. Repertoires were generated with immunoSEQ multiplex PCR, while TCRdb's copy carries only in-frame clones and drops some. The DNA gave D and trimming, while V, J and clone size come from that table. The table lists 190,000 or so clones, approximately 62% of them singletons. The germline gives CDR1 MNHNY, CDR2 SVGAGI (reference sequence). The CDR3 has 11 amino acids. V dropped 6 bases and J dropped 12 bases, with 15 bases sitting between them.

The sequenced sample consisted of memory CD4+ T cells sorted from blood. Subset defined: CD45RA-negative fraction. The chain employs TRBV6-6 and TRBJ2-7, with unresolved D. The TCR comes from a man aged 25 to 40 in good health. This CDR3 reads CASSPTRVMYF. The CDR3 DNA is TGTGCCAGCAGCCCGACCCGAGTTATGTACTTC.